This T cell receptor (beta chain) was identified during a study of blood T cell repertoires in COVID-19. Losses at the gene ends were 1 base for V and 0 bases for J; bases not matched to a gene: 6. This CDR3 is built from 18 residues. The germline V gene encodes CDR1 SGHVS and CDR2 FQNEAQ. Original data processing: How many nucleated cells were present was estimated from reference gene primer amplification. Profiled with immunoSEQ multiplex PCR; TCRdb holds only in-frame clones, not every one. That table gives V, J and clone size, and the DNA gave D and trimming. The sample carries 75,000 to 95,000 clones, approximately 74% recorded once.

This sequence originates from a man in his 70s with COVID-19, enrolled during active disease. The sample consisted of peripheral blood. The V gene is TRBV7-8, the J gene TRBJ1-4, with 9 bases aligning to TRBD1. CDR3 sequence reads: CASSLVGQGEATNEKLFF. For the CDR3, the DNA is TGTGCCAGCAGCTTAGTGGGACAGGGAGAGGCAACTAATGAAAAACTGTTTTTT. The whole variable domain, filled in from reference TRBV7-8 and TRBJ1-4, reads GAGVSQSPRYKVAKRGQDVALRCDPISGHVSLFWYQQALGQGPEFLTYFQNEAQLDKSGLPSDRFFAERPEGSVSTLKIQRTQQEDSAVYLCASSLVGQGEATNEKLFFGSGTQLSVL.